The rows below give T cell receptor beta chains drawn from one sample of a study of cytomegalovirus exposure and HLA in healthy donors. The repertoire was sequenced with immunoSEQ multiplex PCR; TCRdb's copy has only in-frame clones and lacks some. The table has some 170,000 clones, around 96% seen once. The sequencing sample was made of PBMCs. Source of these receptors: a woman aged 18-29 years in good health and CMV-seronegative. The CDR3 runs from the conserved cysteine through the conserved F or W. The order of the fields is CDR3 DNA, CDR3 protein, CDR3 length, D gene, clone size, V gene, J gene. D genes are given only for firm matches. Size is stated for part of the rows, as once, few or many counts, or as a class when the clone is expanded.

CDR3nt: TGCGCCAGCAGCCTTCCCGGGGGGCGGGAGACCCAGTACTTC; CDR3aa: CASSLPGGRETQYF; len: 14; d_gene: -; abundance: once; v_gene: TRBV4-1; j_gene: TRBJ2-5
CDR3nt: TGTGCCAGCAGCCGAAGAGACAGCTACGAGCAGTACTTC; CDR3aa: CASSRRDSYEQYF; len: 13; d_gene: -; abundance: -; v_gene: TRBV9; j_gene: TRBJ2-7
CDR3nt: TGTGCCAGCAGCTTGGACCTTCGACAAGGAAACACCATATATTTT; CDR3aa: CASSLDLRQGNTIYF; len: 15; d_gene: -; abundance: -; v_gene: TRBV5-4; j_gene: TRBJ1-3
CDR3nt: TGTGCCTGGAGTCCAGGAAGGACAGGGTTCGGCACAGATACGCAGTATTTT; CDR3aa: CAWSPGRTGFGTDTQYF; len: 17; d_gene: TRBD1; abundance: -; v_gene: TRBV30; j_gene: TRBJ2-3
CDR3nt: TGTGCCAGCTCCTTTGCGAATCAGGGTGGCTACACCTTC; CDR3aa: CASSFANQGGYTF; len: 13; d_gene: -; abundance: -; v_gene: TRBV27; j_gene: TRBJ1-2
CDR3nt: TGTGCCAGCAGCTATGACAGGGGATTCACAGATACGCAGTATTTT; CDR3aa: CASSYDRGFTDTQYF; len: 15; d_gene: TRBD1; abundance: -; v_gene: TRBV7-9; j_gene: TRBJ2-3
CDR3nt: TGTGCCAGCAGTTATCGGGGACAGAGCAATCAGCCCCAGCATTTT; CDR3aa: CASSYRGQSNQPQHF; len: 15; d_gene: TRBD1; abundance: few; v_gene: TRBV6-5; j_gene: TRBJ1-5
CDR3nt: TGTGCCAGCAGCTGGGACAGGGGGTGGGCCAACGTCCTGACTTTC; CDR3aa: CASSWDRGWANVLTF; len: 15; d_gene: TRBD1; abundance: -; v_gene: TRBV6-6; j_gene: TRBJ2-6
CDR3nt: TGTGCCAGCAGTTACGTAGCGGGGGCCACAGAGACCCAGTACTTC; CDR3aa: CASSYVAGATETQYF; len: 15; d_gene: TRBD2; abundance: -; v_gene: TRBV6-6; j_gene: TRBJ2-5
CDR3nt: TGTGCCATCAGTGTTGGCAGTCAAGAGACCCAGTACTTC; CDR3aa: CAISVGSQETQYF; len: 13; d_gene: -; abundance: -; v_gene: TRBV10-3; j_gene: TRBJ2-5
CDR3nt: TGCGCCAGCAGTTTGGAGGGTACTGAAGCTTTCTTT; CDR3aa: CASSLEGTEAFF; len: 12; d_gene: -; abundance: -; v_gene: TRBV10-1; j_gene: TRBJ1-1
CDR3nt: TGTGCCAGTAGTACAGGGGGTAACTATGGCTACACCTTC; CDR3aa: CASSTGGNYGYTF; len: 13; d_gene: TRBD1; abundance: -; v_gene: TRBV19; j_gene: TRBJ1-2
CDR3nt: TGTGCCAGCAGTAATACCGACAGGGGTGGCTACACCTTC; CDR3aa: CASSNTDRGGYTF; len: 13; d_gene: TRBD1; abundance: -; v_gene: TRBV6-5; j_gene: TRBJ1-2
CDR3nt: TGTGCCAGCAGTTACTCAGGACTAGCATCCCCAGATACGCAGTATTTT; CDR3aa: CASSYSGLASPDTQYF; len: 16; d_gene: TRBD2; abundance: -; v_gene: TRBV6-6; j_gene: TRBJ2-3
CDR3nt: TGTGCCAGCAGCCCAGATTCTGGGGCTATTGGTGGCTACACCTTC; CDR3aa: CASSPDSGAIGGYTF; len: 15; d_gene: -; abundance: -; v_gene: TRBV7-2; j_gene: TRBJ1-2
CDR3nt: TGCGCCAGCAGTGAGGAGGAATTCACACCCCTCCACTTT; CDR3aa: CASSEEEFTPLHF; len: 13; d_gene: -; abundance: -; v_gene: TRBV10-2; j_gene: TRBJ1-6
CDR3nt: TGTGCCAGCAGAGAGGGTCACGGGGAGCTGTTTTTT; CDR3aa: CASREGHGELFF; len: 12; d_gene: -; abundance: few; v_gene: TRBV25-1; j_gene: TRBJ2-2
CDR3nt: TGTGCCAGTAGTGGGACGGGAGATGGCTACACCTTC; CDR3aa: CASSGTGDGYTF; len: 12; d_gene: -; abundance: -; v_gene: TRBV19; j_gene: TRBJ1-2
CDR3nt: TGTGCCAGCAGTGCGGGGACAGGTTACGCTGAAGCTTTCTTT; CDR3aa: CASSAGTGYAEAFF; len: 14; d_gene: TRBD1; abundance: -; v_gene: TRBV27; j_gene: TRBJ1-1
CDR3nt: TGTGCCAGCACCCAGGGGGGACGAGGCTATGGCTACACCTTC; CDR3aa: CASTQGGRGYGYTF; len: 14; d_gene: TRBD1; abundance: -; v_gene: TRBV7-2; j_gene: TRBJ1-2
CDR3nt: TGTGCCATCAGTGAGTCGTGGGGGGATGAGCAGTTCTTC; CDR3aa: CAISESWGDEQFF; len: 13; d_gene: -; abundance: -; v_gene: TRBV10-3; j_gene: TRBJ2-1
CDR3nt: TGTGCCAGCAGCCAAGCCGGGGACAGGGTAGGCACAGATACGCAGTATTTT; CDR3aa: CASSQAGDRVGTDTQYF; len: 17; d_gene: TRBD1; abundance: -; v_gene: TRBV14; j_gene: TRBJ2-3
CDR3nt: TGTGCCAGTAGTCCTTCCTCAGCGCGCGAGCAGTACTTC; CDR3aa: CASSPSSAREQYF; len: 13; d_gene: -; abundance: -; v_gene: TRBV19; j_gene: TRBJ2-7
CDR3nt: TGTGCTAGTGGTTACCTAGCGGACAATGAGCAGTTCTTC; CDR3aa: CASGYLADNEQFF; len: 13; d_gene: TRBD2; abundance: -; v_gene: TRBV12-5; j_gene: TRBJ2-1
CDR3nt: TGTGCCAGCAGCTCCGGCAGGGCGGGATACACAGATACGCAGTATTTT; CDR3aa: CASSSGRAGYTDTQYF; len: 16; d_gene: -; abundance: -; v_gene: TRBV9; j_gene: TRBJ2-3
CDR3nt: TGTGCCAGCAGCGGCCAGTCGGGGTTGAACACTGAAGCTTTCTTT; CDR3aa: CASSGQSGLNTEAFF; len: 15; d_gene: -; abundance: -; v_gene: TRBV7-2; j_gene: TRBJ1-1
CDR3nt: TGCGCCAGCAGCCAAGCTCCAACCCCGAGGGAAAAACTGTTTTTT; CDR3aa: CASSQAPTPREKLFF; len: 15; d_gene: -; abundance: -; v_gene: TRBV4-3; j_gene: TRBJ1-4
CDR3nt: TGCGCCAGCAGCATGACAGGGCGTTACGGAGAGCAGTACTTC; CDR3aa: CASSMTGRYGEQYF; len: 14; d_gene: TRBD1; abundance: once; v_gene: TRBV5-1; j_gene: TRBJ2-7
CDR3nt: TGTGCCTGGACAACACAGGGTAACTATGGCTACACCTTC; CDR3aa: CAWTTQGNYGYTF; len: 13; d_gene: -; abundance: -; v_gene: TRBV30; j_gene: TRBJ1-2
CDR3nt: TGTGCCAGCAGTGAGTGGGGACAGGGTAAAGAGACCCAGTACTTC; CDR3aa: CASSEWGQGKETQYF; len: 15; d_gene: TRBD1; abundance: once; v_gene: TRBV2; j_gene: TRBJ2-5
CDR3nt: TGTGCCAGCAGCGCAGAAGGGTACAGGCAGGATGGCTACACCTTC; CDR3aa: CASSAEGYRQDGYTF; len: 15; d_gene: -; abundance: -; v_gene: TRBV9; j_gene: TRBJ1-2
CDR3nt: TGTGCCAGTAGTATATTTTCTCGGGGAGGGAGTAACTATGGCTACACCTTC; CDR3aa: CASSIFSRGGSNYGYTF; len: 17; d_gene: -; abundance: -; v_gene: TRBV19; j_gene: TRBJ1-2
CDR3nt: TGTGCCTGGAAGGGACAGTTGAACACTGAAGCTTTCTTT; CDR3aa: CAWKGQLNTEAFF; len: 13; d_gene: TRBD1; abundance: -; v_gene: TRBV30; j_gene: TRBJ1-1
CDR3nt: TGTGCCAGCAGTTTAAGGGGAAAGCACACCGGGGAGCTGTTTTTT; CDR3aa: CASSLRGKHTGELFF; len: 15; d_gene: -; abundance: -; v_gene: TRBV27; j_gene: TRBJ2-2
CDR3nt: TGTGCCAGCAGTCGGGGGTGGGGCTATGGCTACACCTTC; CDR3aa: CASSRGWGYGYTF; len: 13; d_gene: -; abundance: -; v_gene: TRBV27; j_gene: TRBJ1-2
CDR3nt: TGTGCCAGCAGTTACGACAGGGGGAAGACCAATGAGCAGTTCTTC; CDR3aa: CASSYDRGKTNEQFF; len: 15; d_gene: TRBD1; abundance: -; v_gene: TRBV6-5; j_gene: TRBJ2-1
CDR3nt: TGCAGCGCCACAGGGAACTATGGCTACACCTTC; CDR3aa: CSATGNYGYTF; len: 11; d_gene: -; abundance: -; v_gene: TRBV29-1; j_gene: TRBJ1-2
CDR3nt: TGTGCCAGCAGTTTATGCCCTAAACAGGGCATCGTTTGCTACGAGCAGTACTTC; CDR3aa: CASSLCPKQGIVCYEQYF; len: 18; d_gene: -; abundance: -; v_gene: TRBV28; j_gene: TRBJ2-7
CDR3nt: TGTGCCAGCAGCTTGGCCGGGACTAGAGCCGATACGCAGTATTTT; CDR3aa: CASSLAGTRADTQYF; len: 15; d_gene: TRBD2; abundance: -; v_gene: TRBV11-2; j_gene: TRBJ2-3
CDR3nt: TGTGCCAGCTCACCGATTCCGGGACAGGGCTTAGATACGCAGTATTTT; CDR3aa: CASSPIPGQGLDTQYF; len: 16; d_gene: TRBD1; abundance: -; v_gene: TRBV18; j_gene: TRBJ2-3
CDR3nt: TGTGCCAGCAGCTTACAGGGGCAAAACTATGGCTACACCTTC; CDR3aa: CASSLQGQNYGYTF; len: 14; d_gene: -; abundance: -; v_gene: TRBV7-9; j_gene: TRBJ1-2
CDR3nt: TGTGCCAGCAGCACCGGAGGGGCGAGGGCGGCTACGCAGTATTTT; CDR3aa: CASSTGGARAATQYF; len: 15; d_gene: -; abundance: -; v_gene: TRBV2; j_gene: TRBJ2-3
CDR3nt: TGTGCCAGCGACTCCGGGACAGGGCACAATGAGCAGTTCTTC; CDR3aa: CASDSGTGHNEQFF; len: 14; d_gene: TRBD1; abundance: -; v_gene: TRBV5-4; j_gene: TRBJ2-1
CDR3nt: TGTGCCAGCAGTTACTCAATCGGCTACGAGCAGTACTTC; CDR3aa: CASSYSIGYEQYF; len: 13; d_gene: -; abundance: -; v_gene: TRBV6-5; j_gene: TRBJ2-7
CDR3nt: TGTGCCAGCATTAGGGGCCCAGGGCGGGAGGTGGAGACCCAGTACTTC; CDR3aa: CASIRGPGREVETQYF; len: 16; d_gene: TRBD2; abundance: -; v_gene: TRBV2; j_gene: TRBJ2-5
CDR3nt: TGTGCCAGCAGCTTAGGCGTAAGTTCGAACACTGAAGCTTTCTTT; CDR3aa: CASSLGVSSNTEAFF; len: 15; d_gene: -; abundance: -; v_gene: TRBV7-2; j_gene: TRBJ1-1
CDR3nt: TGTGCCAGCAGTCTCCGGGACAGGAATTCACCCCTCCACTTT; CDR3aa: CASSLRDRNSPLHF; len: 14; d_gene: TRBD1; abundance: -; v_gene: TRBV27; j_gene: TRBJ1-6
CDR3nt: TGTGCCAGCAGCCCACAGGACAGGATTGCAGCCCAGTACTTC; CDR3aa: CASSPQDRIAAQYF; len: 14; d_gene: TRBD1; abundance: -; v_gene: TRBV7-6; j_gene: TRBJ2-5
CDR3nt: TGTGCCAGTAGTGACAGGGGCTACGAGCAGTACTTC; CDR3aa: CASSDRGYEQYF; len: 12; d_gene: TRBD1; abundance: -; v_gene: TRBV19; j_gene: TRBJ2-7
CDR3nt: TGTGCCAGCAGTTCCCAGACAGGGGGTTGGTCTCGTTCTAACTATGGCTACACCTTC; CDR3aa: CASSSQTGGWSRSNYGYTF; len: 19; d_gene: TRBD1; abundance: -; v_gene: TRBV27; j_gene: TRBJ1-2
CDR3nt: TGTGCCAGCAGCTTGCAGGGGGCGAGCTCCTACAATGAGCAGTTCTTC; CDR3aa: CASSLQGASSYNEQFF; len: 16; d_gene: TRBD1; abundance: -; v_gene: TRBV5-6; j_gene: TRBJ2-1
CDR3nt: TGTGCCAGCCAACCCCCCCGGGGAGGGGGGTACTATGGCTACACCTTC; CDR3aa: CASQPPRGGGYYGYTF; len: 16; d_gene: -; abundance: -; v_gene: TRBV5-8; j_gene: TRBJ1-2
CDR3nt: TGTGCCAGCAGCCAACTACTTTCCGGGGAGCTGTTTTTT; CDR3aa: CASSQLLSGELFF; len: 13; d_gene: -; abundance: -; v_gene: TRBV6-5; j_gene: TRBJ2-2
CDR3nt: TGTGCCAGCAGCACGGATGTGGACAGGGTTAACACTGAAGCTTTCTTT; CDR3aa: CASSTDVDRVNTEAFF; len: 16; d_gene: TRBD1; abundance: -; v_gene: TRBV5-4; j_gene: TRBJ1-1
CDR3nt: TGTGCCACCAGCAGGGGGACAGGTCATACCGCCTACGAGCAGTACTTC; CDR3aa: CATSRGTGHTAYEQYF; len: 16; d_gene: TRBD1; abundance: -; v_gene: TRBV15; j_gene: TRBJ2-7
CDR3nt: TGTGCCAGCAGTGAGGTCTCCGGGGGGATTCAGCCCCAGCATTTT; CDR3aa: CASSEVSGGIQPQHF; len: 15; d_gene: -; abundance: -; v_gene: TRBV6-1; j_gene: TRBJ1-5
CDR3nt: TGCGCCAGCAGCTTTCTTACAGGGCAATATGGCTACACCTTC; CDR3aa: CASSFLTGQYGYTF; len: 14; d_gene: -; abundance: -; v_gene: TRBV5-1; j_gene: TRBJ1-2
CDR3nt: TGTGCCAGCAGCGGCTGGGACAGGGGCTACACCTTC; CDR3aa: CASSGWDRGYTF; len: 12; d_gene: TRBD1; abundance: -; v_gene: TRBV9; j_gene: TRBJ1-2
CDR3nt: TGTGCCAGCAGCTTGGCAGGGGCAAACACTGAAGCTTTCTTT; CDR3aa: CASSLAGANTEAFF; len: 14; d_gene: -; abundance: -; v_gene: TRBV5-4; j_gene: TRBJ1-1